This T cell receptor (beta chain) stems from a study of technical replicates of blood from a few donors. Using immunoSEQ multiplex PCR, the repertoire was profiled, and TCRdb retains in-frame clones only, with some absent. The data hold approximately 97,000 clones, with roughly 96% observed a single time. The sequence derives from a human donor in good health. Sequenced input: T cells isolated from PBMCs.

Here the CDR3 reads CAFGTSGIPTSYNEQFF. The CDR3 DNA reads as TGTGCCTTTGGGACTAGCGGGATTCCGACCTCCTACAATGAGCAGTTCTTC. The chain employs TRBV13 and TRBJ2-1, with 13 nucleotides matching TRBD2. Germline V gene data show CDR1 as PRHDT and CDR2 as FYEKMQ (reference sequence). J was trimmed by 0 bases and V by 11 bases; bases with no gene match: 10. The CDR3 extends over 17 amino acids.